These 14 T cell receptor beta chains were sequenced from one sample in a study of blood T cell repertoires in COVID-19. Only in-frame clones appear in the TCRdb table, and some are missing; sequencing was by immunoSEQ multiplex PCR. This table holds 100,000 or so clones, around four fifths found once. The sequencing input was peripheral blood. Receptors originate from a woman in her sixties or seventies with acute or convalescent COVID-19.

The chain couples TRBV19 to TRBJ2-7; 10 positions agree with TRBD2. The V gene's germline CDR1 is LNHDA and CDR2 SQIVND (reference sequence). CDR3 length equals 16 residues. The junction had 6 bases not matched to a gene; V was cut back by 4 bases and J by 0 bases. CDR3 protein: CASSRTAGGPSYEQYF. CDR3 sequence (DNA): TGTGCCAGTAGTAGGACAGCGGGGGGGCCCTCCTACGAGCAGTACTTC.

The chain has TRBV5-1 and TRBJ1-1; D not certain. From germline, CDR1 is SGHRS and CDR2 YFSETQ. The CDR3 totals 16 residues. The V end was cut by 2 bases, the J end by 1 base, with 15 bases between. CDR3 sequence (DNA): TGCGCCAGCAGCTTTATGGGCGAAACCTCGAACACTGAAGCTTTCTTT. Amino acid sequence: CASSFMGETSNTEAFF.

The chain couples TRBV12-3 or TRBV12-4 to TRBJ2-5; D is undetermined. With 3 bases removed from V and 6 bases from J, the gap between germline ends came to 8 bases. The CDR3 contains 12 residues. In nucleotides, the CDR3 is TGTGCCAGCAGTTTGGGCACACAGACCCAGTACTTC. Encoded protein: CASSLGTQTQYF.

V and J are TRBV5-1 and TRBJ1-2, with no clear D. Germline V gene sequence: CDR1 SGHRS, CDR2 YFSETQ. V lost 0 bases and J 4 bases, leaving 7 bases between the germline ends. This CDR3 has 13 residues. The CDR3 is CASSLDSSYGYTF. The CDR3 nucleotides are TGCGCCAGCAGCTTGGACAGTTCCTATGGCTACACCTTC.

CDR3 in DNA: TGTGCCAGCACCCCCCGGGCTAGCGGGGTTGTGGCGGAGACCCAGTACTTC. Encoded protein: CASTPRASGVVAETQYF. This chain joins TRBV11-2 and TRBJ2-5; TRBD2 agrees at 9 bases. The CDR3 extends over 17 amino acids. V shed 7 bases, J shed 5 bases, and the junction held 17 bases outside the gene matches. Germline values: CDR1 SGHAT, CDR2 FQNNGV.

The chain couples TRBV19 to TRBJ2-7, with D possibly TRBD2 on 6 matching bases. The CDR3 length is 15 residues. V gave up 0 bases and J gave up 1 base, with 10 bases separating them. Germline V gives CDR1 LNHDA, CDR2 SQIVND (reference sequence). The CDR3: CASSIDAGGSYEQYF. For the CDR3, the DNA is TGTGCCAGTAGTATAGATGCTGGGGGGTCCTACGAGCAGTACTTC. The variable domain in full, completed from reference TRBV19 and TRBJ2-7, reads DGGITQSPKYLFRKEGQNVTLSCEQNLNHDAMYWYRQDPGQGLRLIYYSQIVNDFQKGDIAEGYSVSREKKESFPLTVTSAQKNPTAFYLCASSIDAGGSYEQYFGPGTRLTVT.

V and J are TRBV5-1 and TRBJ2-7; 7 nucleotides align to TRBD2. Germline values: CDR1 SGHRS, CDR2 YFSETQ. The CDR3 is 17 residues long. The V gene end was trimmed by 0 bases and the J gene end by 0 bases; junction bases not matched to a gene: 9. The DNA for the CDR3 is TGCGCCAGCAGCTTGGCCCGGGGAGGGAGCAGCTCCTACGAGCAGTACTTC. Its translation: CASSLARGGSSSYEQYF.

The chain uses TRBV10-2 and TRBJ2-7; D may be TRBD1 (6 bases). There are 11 residues in the CDR3. Germline loops: CDR1 WSHSY, CDR2 SAAADI. V was cut by 3 bases and J by 10 bases, with 10 bases left in between. The CDR3 DNA reads TGCGCCAGCAGTGAAGGGGGAACCCAGTACTTC. Translation gives CASSEGGTQYF.

This clone was recorded at least ten times. This sequence joins TRBV18 and TRBJ1-3, with D perhaps TRBD1 (6 bases). The ends were cut back, 3 bases at V and 2 bases at J, with 14 bases in the middle. The CDR3 totals 16 residues. CDR1 and CDR2 (germline): KGHSH, LQKENI. The CDR3 spells CASSPVQQGTGNTIYF. As DNA, the CDR3 is TGTGCCAGCTCACCGGTTCAACAGGGAACTGGAAACACCATATATTTT.

The sample holds many counts of this clone. V is TRBV11-2 and J is TRBJ2-3; TRBD2 agrees at 11 bases. CDR1 is SGHAT and CDR2 is FQNNGV in the germline V gene. CDR3 length: 17 residues. J was trimmed by 5 bases and V by 1 base; bases with no gene match: 8. The CDR3 loop reads CASSLGVSGGAGDTQYF. The CDR3 coding sequence is TGTGCCAGCAGCTTAGGGGTTAGCGGGGGGGCCGGAGATACGCAGTATTTT.

The J gene is TRBJ1-1, the V gene TRBV11-2; 7 bases are shared with TRBD1. Losses at the gene ends were 5 bases for V and 1 base for J; bases not matched to a gene: 7. Germline V gene sequence: CDR1 SGHAT, CDR2 FQNNGV. This CDR3 contains 15 residues. The CDR3 region is CASSPGQLRNTEAFF. In DNA, the CDR3 is TGTGCCAGCAGCCCGGGACAGCTTAGGAACACTGAAGCTTTCTTT.

V usage is TRBV7-9 and J usage is TRBJ2-1; D is perhaps TRBD2 (5 bases). In germline, CDR1 is SEHNR, CDR2 FQNEAQ (reference sequence). This CDR3 region has 15 residues. V dropped 1 base and J dropped 0 bases, with 7 bases sitting between them. The CDR3 is CASSLGTPSYNEQFF. CDR3 DNA sequence: TGTGCCAGCAGCTTAGGGACTCCCTCCTACAATGAGCAGTTCTTC.

This clone was observed a handful of times. This chain links TRBV5-1 with TRBJ1-1; D is undetermined. Germline CDR1 and CDR2: SGHRS and YFSETQ. This CDR3 has 13 amino acids. Trimming cost V 4 bases and J 1 base, with 8 bases left between them. The CDR3 DNA is TGCGCCAGCAGCCCAAGACAGAACACTGAAGCTTTCTTT. Translation: CASSPRQNTEAFF.

The chain combines TRBV29-1 with TRBJ1-1; weak D call: TRBD1 (6 bases). The CDR3 contains 11 residues. Germline CDR1 and CDR2: SQVTM and ANQGSEA. Trimming pared 7 bases from V and 12 bases from J, leaving 18 bases between. CDR3 protein: CSASTGTVTFF. The DNA of the CDR3 is TGCAGCGCCTCCACAGGGACGGTGACTTTCTTT.